This T cell receptor beta chain is from a study of T-cell reconstitution after alpha-beta-depleted transplantation in children. Preparation of the TCRbeta library used unique molecular identifiers. TCRdb re-analysed the PCR reads in MiXCR, keeping a single row per CDR3 protein. Of 500,000 to 650,000 distinct CDR3 sequences listed, roughly an eighth were seen once; the top ten hold about 15%. This CDR3 contains 15 residues. The V and J ends lost 7 bases and 2 bases respectively, with 15 bases between them. Germline CDR1 SNHLY, CDR2 FYNNEI. Study results and caveats: At the one-year point after transplant, T-cell counts and TCRbeta diversity were found to come mostly from T cells that had been newly produced. The study reportedly traced alpha-beta T cells about two months after transplant to several hundred expanded graft clones.

On this clonotype itself: Antigen unknown.

The clonotype comes from a female patient aged 2-9 years who had a stem cell transplant for aplastic anemia, so the T cells may come from the graft donor. The chain links TRBV2 to TRBJ2-1; D remains ambiguous. Specimen: PBMCs, mostly from graft donor cells, collected 180 days after TCRalphabeta/CD19-depleted stem cell transplant. The DNA for the CDR3 is TGTGCCAGCACGCAGCCAGGCCAGCCCTACAATGAGCAGTTCTTC. It translates to CASTQPGQPYNEQFF.